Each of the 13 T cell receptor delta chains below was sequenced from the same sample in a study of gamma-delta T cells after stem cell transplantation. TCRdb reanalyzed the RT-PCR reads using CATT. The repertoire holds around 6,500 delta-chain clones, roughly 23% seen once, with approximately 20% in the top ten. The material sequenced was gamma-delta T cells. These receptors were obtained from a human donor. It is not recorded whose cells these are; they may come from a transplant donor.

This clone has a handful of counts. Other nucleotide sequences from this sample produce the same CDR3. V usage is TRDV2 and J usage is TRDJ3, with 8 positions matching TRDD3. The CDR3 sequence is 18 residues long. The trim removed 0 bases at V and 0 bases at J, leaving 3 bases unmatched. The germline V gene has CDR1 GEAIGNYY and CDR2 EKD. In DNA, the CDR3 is TGTGCCTGTGACACCGCGGGGGGATACTCCTGGGACACCCGACAGATGTTTTTC. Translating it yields CACDTAGGYSWDTRQMFF.

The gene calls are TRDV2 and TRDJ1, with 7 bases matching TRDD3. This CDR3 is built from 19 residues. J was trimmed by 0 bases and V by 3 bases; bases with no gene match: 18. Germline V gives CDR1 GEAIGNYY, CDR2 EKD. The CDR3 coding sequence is TGTGCCTGTGACCCGGTGGAAGTGGGGATAGAGGGGTACACCGATAAACTCATCTTT. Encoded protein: CACDPVEVGIEGYTDKLIF.

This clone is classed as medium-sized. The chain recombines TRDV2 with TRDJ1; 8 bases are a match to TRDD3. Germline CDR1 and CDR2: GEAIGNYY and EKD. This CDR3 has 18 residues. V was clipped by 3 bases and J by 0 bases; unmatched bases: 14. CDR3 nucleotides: TGTGCCTGTGACCAACTGGGGGCCCAATGGGAGTACACCGATAAACTCATCTTT. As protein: CACDQLGAQWEYTDKLIF.

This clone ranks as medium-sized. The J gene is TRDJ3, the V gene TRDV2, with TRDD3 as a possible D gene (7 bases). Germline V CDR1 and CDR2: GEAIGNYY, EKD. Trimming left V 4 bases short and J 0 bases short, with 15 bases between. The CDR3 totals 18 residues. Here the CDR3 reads CACDPTGATSWDTRQMFF. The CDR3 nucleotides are TGTGCCTGTGATCCTACTGGGGCCACCTCCTGGGACACCCGACAGATGTTTTTC.

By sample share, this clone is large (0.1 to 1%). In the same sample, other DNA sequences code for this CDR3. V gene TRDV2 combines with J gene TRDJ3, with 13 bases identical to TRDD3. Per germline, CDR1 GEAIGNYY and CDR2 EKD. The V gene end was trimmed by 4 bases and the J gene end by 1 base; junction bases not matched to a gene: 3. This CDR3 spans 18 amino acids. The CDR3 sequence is CACDILGDTSWDTRQMFF. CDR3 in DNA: TGTGCCTGTGATATACTGGGGGATACGTCCTGGGACACCCGACAGATGTTTTTC.

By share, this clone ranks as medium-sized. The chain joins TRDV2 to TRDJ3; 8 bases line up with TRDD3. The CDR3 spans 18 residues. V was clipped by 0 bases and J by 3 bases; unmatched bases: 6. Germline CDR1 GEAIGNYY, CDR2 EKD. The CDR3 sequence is CACDTLTGGLWDTRQMFF. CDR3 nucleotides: TGTGCCTGTGACACCCTTACTGGGGGCCTCTGGGACACCCGACAGATGTTTTTC.

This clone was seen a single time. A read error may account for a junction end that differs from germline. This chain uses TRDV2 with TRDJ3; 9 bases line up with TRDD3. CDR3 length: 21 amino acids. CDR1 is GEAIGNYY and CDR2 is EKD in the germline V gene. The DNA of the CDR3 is TGTGCCTGTGACTCCGTTCTGGGGGATCCTACAAGCTCCTGGGGCACCCGACAGATGTTTTTC. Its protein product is CACDSVLGDPTSSWGTRQMFF.

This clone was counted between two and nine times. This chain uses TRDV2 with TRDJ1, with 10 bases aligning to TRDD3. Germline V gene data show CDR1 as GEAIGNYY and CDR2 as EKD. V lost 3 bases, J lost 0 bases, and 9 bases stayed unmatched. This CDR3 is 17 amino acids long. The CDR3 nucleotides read TGTGCCTGTGACCATCGTACTGGGGGATTCCACACCGATAAACTCATCTTT. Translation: CACDHRTGGFHTDKLIF.

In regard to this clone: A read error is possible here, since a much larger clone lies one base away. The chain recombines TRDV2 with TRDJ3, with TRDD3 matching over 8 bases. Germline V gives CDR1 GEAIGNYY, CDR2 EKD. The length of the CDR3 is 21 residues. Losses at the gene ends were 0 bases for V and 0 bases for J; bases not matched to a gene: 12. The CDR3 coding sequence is TGTGCCTGTGACACCTTGGCGGTTGGGGGATCTGCCTCCTGGGACACCCGACAGATGTTTTTC. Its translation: CACDTLAVGGSASWDTRQMFF.

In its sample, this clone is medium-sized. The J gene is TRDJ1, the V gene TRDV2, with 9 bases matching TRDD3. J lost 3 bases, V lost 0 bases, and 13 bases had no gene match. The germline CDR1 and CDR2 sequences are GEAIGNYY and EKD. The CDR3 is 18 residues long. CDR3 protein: CACDTVPTGDTRADKLIF. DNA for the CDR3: TGTGCCTGTGACACCGTCCCTACTGGGGATACGAGGGCCGATAAACTCATCTTT.

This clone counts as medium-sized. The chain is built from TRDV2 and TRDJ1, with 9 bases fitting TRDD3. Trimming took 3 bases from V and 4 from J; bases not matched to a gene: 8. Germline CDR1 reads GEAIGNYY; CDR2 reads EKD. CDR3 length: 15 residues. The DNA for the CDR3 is TGTGCCTGTGACGACATACTGGGGGAGAACGATAAACTCATCTTT. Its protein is CACDDILGENDKLIF.

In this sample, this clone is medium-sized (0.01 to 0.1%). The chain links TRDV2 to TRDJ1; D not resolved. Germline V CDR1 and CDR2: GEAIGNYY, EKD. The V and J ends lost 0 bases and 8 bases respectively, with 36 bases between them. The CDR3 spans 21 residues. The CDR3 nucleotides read TGTGCCTGTGACACCTTGTCGTCCCACCTTGTCCCGGCGGGGCCTCAATCGAAACTCATCTTT. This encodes CACDTLSSHLVPAGPQSKLIF.

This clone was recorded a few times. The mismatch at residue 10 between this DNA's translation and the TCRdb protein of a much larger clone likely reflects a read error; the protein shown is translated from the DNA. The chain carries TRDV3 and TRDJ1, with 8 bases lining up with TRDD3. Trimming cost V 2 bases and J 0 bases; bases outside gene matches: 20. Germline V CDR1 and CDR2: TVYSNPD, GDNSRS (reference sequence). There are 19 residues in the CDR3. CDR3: CAFRVPSGGHWWYTDKLIF. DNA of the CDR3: TGTGCCTTTCGCGTTCCCTCTGGGGGACACTGGTGGTACACCGATAAACTCATCTTT.